Listed here are 19 T cell receptor beta chains from one sample, sequenced in a study of blood T cells in healthy people across ages. It was with a sample-barcoded 5' primer and a J-beta primer mix that a second PCR of roughly 7 to 12 cycles was run. TCRdb re-analysed the 5' RACE reads in MiXCR, keeping a single row per CDR3 protein. This table holds 600,000 to 900,000 distinct CDR3 sequences, around 25% found once. The same specimen was also included in a second study, on T cells of mothers and their children.

The sequenced sample was blood. These receptors were obtained from a boy between 10 and 17 years old in good health.

This clonotype was detected a few times. The chain links TRBV7-9 to TRBJ2-1; 9 bases map to TRBD2. This CDR3 spans 12 amino acids. V shed 8 bases and J 4 bases; nucleotides not matched to a gene: 0. CDR1 and CDR2 from the germline V gene are SEHNR and FQNEAQ (reference sequence). The CDR3 loop is CASGLAYNEQFF. The CDR3 region has the DNA TGTGCCAGCGGACTAGCGTACAATGAGCAGTTCTTC.

The chain is built from TRBV7-9 and TRBJ2-5; D is perhaps TRBD2 (5 bases). With 3 bases removed from V and 1 base from J, the gap between germline ends came to 15 bases. CDR1 SEHNR and CDR2 FQNEAQ come from the germline V gene (reference sequence). The CDR3 covers 16 residues. This CDR3 reads CASSLIALASQETQYF. CDR3 nucleotide sequence: TGTGCCAGCAGCTTGATTGCCCTAGCCTCCCAAGAGACCCAGTACTTC.

This clonotype has just a few counts. The CDR3, as DNA: TGTGCCAGCAGTCGGACTAGCGGGGGGTCGGTAGGGACCCAGTACTTC. This gives the protein CASSRTSGGSVGTQYF. The chain couples TRBV3-1 to TRBJ2-5; 14 nucleotides align to TRBD2. CDR1 LGHDT and CDR2 YNNKEL come from the germline V gene (reference sequence). The CDR3 is made up of 16 amino acids. The trim removed 6 bases at V and 7 bases at J, leaving 10 bases unmatched.

The chain has TRBV5-7 and TRBJ2-5, with 7 nucleotides matching TRBD1. TRBV5-7 is designated an ORF whose function remains uncertain. This CDR3 spans 13 amino acids. J was trimmed by 2 bases and V by 7 bases; bases with no gene match: 5. The CDR3 here is CASGRQGQETQYF. In nucleotides, the CDR3 is TGTGCCAGCGGCAGACAGGGACAAGAGACCCAGTACTTC.

The chain links TRBV6-5 to TRBJ2-5, with D perhaps matching TRBD1 (6 bases). The DNA end is a closer match to TRBJ2-1, so the J assignment may be wrong. CDR1 and CDR2 (germline): MNHEY, SVGAGI. This CDR3 contains 13 residues. The CDR3 sequence: CASVKTGSNEQFF. The CDR3 bases are TGTGCCAGCGTTAAGACAGGTTCGAATGAGCAGTTCTTC.

The gene calls are TRBV29-1 and TRBJ1-2, with a weak D call TRBD1 (5 bases). The CDR3 consists of 14 residues. Trimming removed 2 bases at V and 2 bases at J, with 12 bases between. The V gene's germline CDR1 is SQVTM and CDR2 ANQGSEA. This chain's CDR3 is CSVELSDSNYGYTF. CDR3 DNA: TGCAGCGTTGAATTGTCCGACAGCAACTATGGCTACACCTTC.

This clonotype has only a few counts. J is TRBJ2-1 and V is TRBV10-3, with a weak D call TRBD1 (6 bases). The CDR3 has 15 residues. CDR1 is ENHRY, CDR2 SYGVKD, per germline. V gave up 0 bases and J gave up 7 bases, with 13 bases separating them. The CDR3 region is CAISESTGSGNEQFF. In DNA, the CDR3 is TGTGCCATCAGTGAGTCGACAGGTTCAGGGAATGAGCAGTTCTTC.

The chain has TRBV12-3 or TRBV12-4 and TRBJ2-5; D is ambiguous. The DNA end is a closer match to TRBJ2-1, so the J assignment may be wrong. The CDR3 consists of 12 residues. This CDR3 reads CASSITGNEQFF. CDR3 DNA sequence: TGTGCCAGCAGTATTACGGGCAATGAGCAGTTCTTC.

This clonotype has just a few counts. CDR3: CSAVRVTGELFF. Written as DNA, the CDR3 is TGCAGCGCCGTCAGGGTGACCGGGGAGCTGTTTTTT. This chain uses TRBV29-1 with TRBJ2-2, with D possibly TRBD1 on 5 matching bases. Trimming stripped 7 bases from V and 5 bases from J, with 11 bases between. Germline V gene data show CDR1 as SQVTM and CDR2 as ANQGSEA. There are 12 residues in the CDR3.

V and J are TRBV5-1 and TRBJ2-6, with TRBD2 identical over 7 bases. The CDR3 has 20 residues. The trim removed 2 bases at V and 0 bases at J, leaving 14 bases unmatched. Germline CDR1 is SGHRS and CDR2 is YFSETQ. For the CDR3, the DNA is TGCGCCAGCAGCTTTCTTGGCGCGCTAGCGGCGCCCTCTGGGGCCAACGTCCTGACTTTC. It yields the protein CASSFLGALAAPSGANVLTF.

The chain joins TRBV12-3 or TRBV12-4 to TRBJ2-1; D is unresolved. This CDR3 comprises 12 residues. Between the trimmed V and J ends, which lost 11 bases and 9 bases, there was a span of 17 bases. The CDR3 nucleotides are TGTGCCTCCCATAGGCCGTCGGGTGAGCAGTTCTTC. Amino acids: CASHRPSGEQFF.

This clonotype was seen a few times. V is TRBV27 and J is TRBJ1-2; no clear D. The germline CDR1 and CDR2 sequences are MNHEY and SMNVEV (reference sequence). The germline V and J ends were trimmed by 5 bases and 2 bases, with 15 bases remaining between them. The CDR3 is 15 amino acids. The CDR3 protein is CASSPWGEGNYGYTF. As DNA, the CDR3 is TGTGCCAGCAGTCCCTGGGGTGAGGGCAACTATGGCTACACCTTC.

The CDR3 loop is CASRDYKETQYF. CDR3 sequence (DNA): TGTGCCAGCCGGGACTATAAAGAGACCCAGTACTTC. The V gene is TRBV6-2 or TRBV6-3, the J gene TRBJ2-5, with 7 bases identical to TRBD2. This CDR3 is built from 12 residues. Germline V lookup: CDR1 MNHEY, CDR2 SVGEGT. V lost 8 bases and J lost 3; bases outside the gene matches: 3.

The chain joins TRBV6-1 to TRBJ2-3; either TRBD1 or TRBD2 may supply D (5 bases each). Between the trimmed V and J ends, which lost 1 base and 5 bases, there was a span of 13 bases. This CDR3 has 15 amino acids. The germline V gene has CDR1 MNHNS and CDR2 SASEGT. CDR3 region: CASSEVRQGRDTQYF. CDR3 DNA sequence: TGTGCCAGCAGTGAAGTACGGCAGGGACGAGATACGCAGTATTTT.

The rearrangement uses TRBV28 and TRBJ2-7; D is unresolved. This CDR3 contains 11 residues. Between the trimmed V and J ends, which lost 7 bases and 6 bases, there was a span of 10 bases. Germline CDR1 reads MDHEN; CDR2 reads SYDVKM. CDR3 DNA sequence: TGTGCCAGCACCGGAATCAGCGAGCAGTACTTC. Translation gives CASTGISEQYF.

The chain links TRBV3-1 to TRBJ2-5; TRBD2 matches 12 bases. This CDR3 comprises 17 residues. V shed 1 base, J shed 5 bases, and the junction held 8 bases outside the gene matches. Germline CDR1 is LGHDT and CDR2 is YNNKEL (reference sequence). The DNA for the CDR3 is TGTGCCAGCAGCCAAGTCTCAGCTCTAGCGGGGGGGGAGACCCAGTACTTC. Translation: CASSQVSALAGGETQYF.

The chain combines TRBV20-1 with TRBJ1-6; TRBD1 might be the D (5 bases). Germline V CDR1 and CDR2: DFQATT, SNEGSKA (reference sequence). V was shortened by 2 bases and J by 8 bases, with 10 bases between the two germline ends. This CDR3 region has 13 residues. The CDR3 nucleotides are TGCAGTGCTAGAAGGGGACGGGATTCACCCCTCCACTTT. This translates into CSARRGRDSPLHF.

V is TRBV7-9 and J is TRBJ2-4, with D uncertain. CDR3 length equals 11 residues. Germline values: CDR1 SEHNR, CDR2 FQNEAQ (reference sequence). The V end lost 11 bases, the J end lost 7 bases, and 12 bases lay between the germline ends. The CDR3 loop reads CAYLVNNIQYF. DNA for the CDR3: TGTGCCTATCTGGTTAACAACATTCAGTACTTC.

This clonotype was counted between two and nine times. The V and J genes are TRBV6-1 and TRBJ2-2; 11 nucleotides match TRBD2. The germline gives CDR1 MNHNS, CDR2 SASEGT. The CDR3 totals 16 residues. Trimming removed 4 bases from V and 8 bases from J; junction bases left unmatched: 9. The CDR3 is CASSANSGGAAGELFF. CDR3 DNA: TGTGCCAGCAGTGCAAATAGCGGGGGGGCTGCTGGGGAGCTGTTTTTT.